This T cell receptor (beta chain) was profiled in a study of blood T cell repertoires in COVID-19. Study in general: Sites across the United States, Italy and Spain contributed samples from acute and convalescent COVID-19. T cells, B-cell-depleted T cells, or PBMCs supplied cDNA or gDNA.

In the study's own analysis: Estimated nucleated cell counts came from reference gene primer amplification. TCRdb keeps only in-frame clones here, not all; method: immunoSEQ multiplex PCR. Clone size and V and J calls were adopted from that table, with D and trimming inferred from the DNA. This table has under 25,000 clones, 88% appearing once. The CDR3 consists of 12 residues. CDR1 and CDR2 from the germline V gene are MNHNY and SVGAGI (reference sequence). With 6 bases removed from V and 4 bases from J, the gap between germline ends came to 4 bases. This sequence was found in a man in his 70s in a cohort sampled during active COVID-19. What was sequenced was peripheral blood. This chain connects TRBV6-6 to TRBJ2-6; no clear D. Here the CDR3 reads CASRAGANVLTF. The CDR3 nucleotides read TGTGCCAGCAGGGCCGGGGCCAACGTCCTGACTTTC.